This TCR beta chain was found in a study of PD-1 blockade in classical Hodgkin lymphoma. All trial patients relapsed after autologous stem cell transplantation. V lost 4 bases and J 0 bases, leaving 12 bases between the germline ends. The CDR3 totals 15 residues. Germline V CDR1 and CDR2: SGHKS, YYEKEE (reference sequence). General study points: In CD4+ cells, TCR diversity went up significantly by C4D1, but in CD8+ cells it did not. Complete responders possessed baseline diversity comparable to newly diagnosed patients. Nivolumab initiated under 1 year post-ASCT led to patient exclusion.

Assay used: immunoSEQ multiplex PCR; TCRdb lists only in-frame clones, some missing. The sample has 70,000 or so clones; approximately 94% are singletons. Concerning this clone itself: Its antigen remains unidentified.

This receptor was taken from a human donor with classical Hodgkin lymphoma. V and J are TRBV5-5 and TRBJ2-3; possibly TRBD1 for D (5 bases). Source: peripheral blood mononuclear cells (PBMCs), taken at baseline. CDR3 bases: TGTGCCAGCAGCCGCCGACAGTGGAGCACAGATACGCAGTATTTT. This codes for CASSRRQWSTDTQYF.